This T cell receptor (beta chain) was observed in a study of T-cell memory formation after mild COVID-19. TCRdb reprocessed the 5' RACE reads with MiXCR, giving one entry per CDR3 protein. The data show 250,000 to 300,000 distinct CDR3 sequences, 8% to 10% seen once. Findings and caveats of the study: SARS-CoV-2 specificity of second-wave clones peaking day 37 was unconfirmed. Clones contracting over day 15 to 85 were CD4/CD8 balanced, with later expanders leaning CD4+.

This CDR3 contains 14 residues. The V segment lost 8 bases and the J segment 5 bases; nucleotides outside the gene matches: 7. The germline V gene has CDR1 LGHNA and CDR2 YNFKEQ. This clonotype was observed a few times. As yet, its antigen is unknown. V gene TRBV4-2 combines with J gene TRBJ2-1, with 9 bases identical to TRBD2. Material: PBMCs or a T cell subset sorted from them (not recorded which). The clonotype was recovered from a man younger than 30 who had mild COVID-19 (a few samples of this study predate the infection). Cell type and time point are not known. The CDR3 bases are TGTGCCAGCCGCGGGGGGGCCGAACACAATGAGCAGTTCTTC. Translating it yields CASRGGAEHNEQFF.